The 27 T cell receptor beta chains reported below all come from one sample, sequenced in a study of blood T cell repertoires in COVID-19 (dated by TCRdb to 2019 to 2021). The method behind the library was the immunoSEQ multiplex PCR assay. The table was pulled from immuneACCESS by TCRdb, which kept in-frame rearrangements only. Such tables lose some clones; where checked, under half of the loss comes from unresolved V genes, and the rest has no known cause. This sample is represented by some 120,000 clones; approximately 81% of them were singletons. The ten largest clones represent about 12% of the sample. The sequencing input was peripheral blood. The receptors originated from a woman aged 30 to 39 who had recovered from COVID-19.

V usage is TRBV24-1 and J usage is TRBJ2-2; unclear D gene. The CDR3 loop spans 13 amino acids. Trimming stripped 2 bases from V and 5 bases from J, with 5 bases between. Germline V gene data show CDR1 as KGHDR and CDR2 as SFDVKD. For the CDR3, the DNA is TGTGCCACCAGTGATTCGTCGACCGGGGAGCTGTTTTTT. It translates to CATSDSSTGELFF.

V and J are TRBV18 and TRBJ1-6; D is uncertain. Looked up from germline, CDR1 is KGHSH and CDR2 is LQKENI. The CDR3 is 17 amino acids. The germline V and J ends were trimmed by 0 bases and 10 bases, with 19 bases remaining between them. The CDR3 bases are TGTGCCAGCTCACCACCGAACAGTGAGGGTGCCAAATCACCCCTCCACTTT. This sequence encodes CASSPPNSEGAKSPLHF.

J is TRBJ2-1 and V is TRBV27; weak D call: TRBD1 (6 bases). The CDR3 length is 15 residues. V lost 7 bases and J 0 bases, leaving 13 bases between the germline ends. Germline V gives CDR1 MNHEY, CDR2 SMNVEV (reference sequence). The CDR3 bases are TGTGCCAGCAAGATAGGGGGACGCTCCTACAATGAGCAGTTCTTC. Protein: CASKIGGRSYNEQFF.

This rearrangement joins TRBV4-2 to TRBJ2-5, with 14 nucleotides matching TRBD2. The CDR3 covers 18 residues. V shed 4 bases, J shed 2 bases, and the junction held 9 bases outside the gene matches. Germline V gene lookup returns CDR1 LGHNA and CDR2 YNFKEQ. The CDR3 sequence: CASSPTGTSGRIQETQYF. Written as DNA, the CDR3 is TGTGCCAGCAGCCCAACTGGGACTAGCGGGAGAATTCAAGAGACCCAGTACTTC.

The CDR3 nucleotides are TGTGCCAGTAGTATGACATCCTACAATGAGCAGTTCTTC. This translates into CASSMTSYNEQFF. The chain couples TRBV19 to TRBJ2-1; D is undetermined. Germline CDR1 LNHDA, CDR2 SQIVND (reference sequence). The CDR3 loop spans 13 amino acids. V lost 3 bases to trimming and J lost 1 base, with 4 bases between them. Full variable domain (rest looked up from reference TRBV19 and TRBJ2-1): DGGITQSPKYLFRKEGQNVTLSCEQNLNHDAMYWYRQDPGQGLRLIYYSQIVNDFQKGDIAEGYSVSREKKESFPLTVTSAQKNPTAFYLCASSMTSYNEQFFGPGTRLTVL.

The genes are TRBV28 and TRBJ2-7; D is uncertain. Trimming left V 6 bases short and J 3 bases short, with 12 bases between. Germline V lookup: CDR1 MDHEN, CDR2 SYDVKM. The CDR3 is 13 amino acids. The CDR3 DNA follows: TGTGCCAGCAGCCTCTCGTGGCTCTACGAGCAGTACTTC. Protein: CASSLSWLYEQYF.

The chain recombines TRBV2 with TRBJ2-5; D call uncertain. The CDR3 has 13 residues. Germline loops: CDR1 SNHLY, CDR2 FYNNEI. V dropped 4 bases and J dropped 2 bases, with 8 bases sitting between them. The CDR3 sequence: CASSVGSQETQYF. Here the CDR3 DNA reads TGTGCCAGCAGTGTGGGCAGTCAAGAGACCCAGTACTTC.

The chain joins TRBV18 to TRBJ2-7; no clear D gene. Germline-derived CDR1 and CDR2 are KGHSH and LQKENI. The CDR3 has 13 residues. The V end lost 0 bases, the J end lost 0 bases, and 3 bases lay between the germline ends. The CDR3 DNA sequence: TGTGCCAGCTCACCACCGAGCTCCTACGAGCAGTACTTC. Encoded protein: CASSPPSSYEQYF.

The rearrangement joins TRBV5-4 to TRBJ1-2, with D perhaps TRBD1 (6 bases). The CDR3 extends over 13 amino acids. CDR1 is SGHNT, CDR2 YYREEE, per germline (reference sequence). The germline V and J ends were trimmed by 4 bases and 2 bases, with 9 bases remaining between them. The CDR3 loop reads CASSPDRNYGYTF. DNA for the CDR3: TGTGCCAGCAGCCCCGACAGGAACTATGGCTACACCTTC.

The rearrangement links TRBV5-1 to TRBJ1-2; TRBD1 aligns across 7 bases. Germline V gene sequence: CDR1 SGHRS, CDR2 YFSETQ. V was pared by 0 bases and J by 4 bases, with 3 bases of the junction left unmatched. CDR3 length equals 14 residues. The CDR3 here is CASSLGDSSYGYTF. In nucleotides, the CDR3 is TGCGCCAGCAGCTTGGGGGACAGCAGCTATGGCTACACCTTC.

The rearrangement joins TRBV4-1 to TRBJ2-5, with TRBD1 identical over 7 bases. V shed 2 bases, J shed 6 bases, and the junction held 15 bases outside the gene matches. The length of the CDR3 is 17 residues. The germline CDR1 and CDR2 sequences are MGHRA and YSYEKL. The CDR3 loop is CASSQFPGTAISKTQYF. CDR3 bases: TGCGCCAGCAGCCAATTCCCCGGGACAGCAATTTCAAAGACCCAGTACTTC.

The chain joins TRBV18 to TRBJ1-2; 8 bases line up with TRBD1. Germline V gene data show CDR1 as KGHSH and CDR2 as LQKENI. This CDR3 has 14 residues. V lost 6 bases to trimming and J lost 9 bases; unmatched junction nucleotides: 12. The CDR3 nucleotides are TGTGCCAGCTCCGGGACAGGTGATGGAATGAGCTACACCTTC. As protein: CASSGTGDGMSYTF.

Only one count was recorded for this clone. V and J are TRBV7-8 and TRBJ1-5; D may be TRBD1 (5 bases). This CDR3 has 16 amino acids. V was cut by 1 base and J by 0 bases, with 10 bases left in between. CDR1 and CDR2 (germline): SGHVS, FQNEAQ. CDR3 nucleotides: TGTGCCAGCAGCTTAGGGGGCGGAAATAGCAATCAGCCCCAGCATTTT. Protein sequence: CASSLGGGNSNQPQHF.

CDR3 in DNA: TGCAGCGTCGAGACTAGAGACAATGAGCAGTTCTTC. Translated: CSVETRDNEQFF. The V call is TRBV29-1, the J call TRBJ2-1; D might be TRBD2 (6 bases). V lost 6 bases to trimming and J lost 5 bases, with 11 bases between them. The germline CDR1 and CDR2 sequences are SQVTM and ANQGSEA. The CDR3 spans 12 residues.

This chain joins TRBV9 and TRBJ1-4, with TRBD1 matching 7 bases. Per the germline V gene, CDR1 is SGDLS and CDR2 is YYNGEE. The length of the CDR3 is 15 residues. V gave up 4 bases and J gave up 6 bases; unmatched junction bases: 9. The CDR3 protein is CASSLTTGQYEKLFF. CDR3 bases: TGTGCCAGCAGCCTGACGACAGGGCAGTATGAAAAACTGTTTTTT.

The V and J genes are TRBV9 and TRBJ2-3; tentatively, D is TRBD1 (6 bases). Germline CDR1 SGDLS, CDR2 YYNGEE. Trimming pared 4 bases from V and 2 bases from J, leaving 17 bases between. The CDR3 has 16 residues. The CDR3 reads CASSLKPGQVTDTQYF. CDR3 nucleotides: TGTGCCAGCAGCCTTAAACCGGGACAAGTCACAGATACGCAGTATTTT.

The chain employs TRBV7-9 and TRBJ1-1; the D gene is possibly TRBD1 (5 bases). The CDR3 length is 15 residues. Germline-derived CDR1 and CDR2 are SEHNR and FQNEAQ (reference sequence). V lost 3 bases and J 4 bases, leaving 15 bases between the germline ends. CDR3 loop: CASSLEKGMGTEAFF. The CDR3 bases are TGTGCCAGCAGCTTGGAAAAGGGGATGGGCACTGAAGCTTTCTTT.

The rearrangement links TRBV5-6 to TRBJ2-2, with TRBD2 as a possible D gene (6 bases). Germline CDR1 and CDR2: SGHDT and YYEEEE. This CDR3 is 15 amino acids long. Trimming stripped 4 bases from V and 3 bases from J, with 13 bases between. The CDR3 DNA sequence: TGTGCCAGCAGCGACGAGGGGACTTACACCGGGGAGCTGTTTTTT. Amino acids: CASSDEGTYTGELFF.

V is TRBV27 and J is TRBJ2-7; possible D gene TRBD1, 6 bases. Trimming removed 6 bases at V and 5 bases at J, with 14 bases between. Germline lookup yields CDR1 MNHEY and CDR2 SMNVEV (reference sequence). CDR3 length: 13 residues. The CDR3 DNA reads TGTGCCAGCAGACTCAGGGGAACCCACGAGCAGTACTTC. Amino acids: CASRLRGTHEQYF.

The rearrangement joins TRBV11-2 to TRBJ2-1; D is perhaps TRBD2 (5 bases). This CDR3 region has 17 residues. Germline V gives CDR1 SGHAT, CDR2 FQNNGV. V lost 5 bases and J lost 8, with 25 bases in between. DNA of the CDR3: TGTGCCAGCAGCCCCCCTTCGGTAGCATGGCGTAGCGATGAGCAGTTCTTC. Translated, it gives CASSPPSVAWRSDEQFF.

The sample holds one count of this clone. The sample has other DNA sequences that encode this CDR3 too. The chain carries TRBV6-1 and TRBJ1-5; weak D call: TRBD1 (5 bases). V lost 2 bases and J 4 bases, leaving 9 bases between the germline ends. Germline CDR1 and CDR2: MNHNS and SASEGT. This CDR3 contains 14 residues. CDR3 coding DNA: TGTGCCAGCAGTGAATCTGGGGGGAATCAGCCCCAGCATTTT. Protein: CASSESGGNQPQHF.

This chain links TRBV5-1 with TRBJ2-1; D is unresolved. Germline-derived CDR1 and CDR2 are SGHRS and YFSETQ. The germline V and J ends were trimmed by 0 bases and 0 bases, with 10 bases remaining between them. The CDR3 consists of 16 residues. In DNA form, the CDR3 reads TGCGCCAGCAGCTTGGCGACATACGTCTCCTACAATGAGCAGTTCTTC. This translates into CASSLATYVSYNEQFF. Complete variable domain (other parts from reference TRBV5-1 and TRBJ2-1): KAGVTQTPRYLIKTRGQQVTLSCSPISGHRSVSWYQQTPGQGLQFLFEYFSETQRNKGNFPGRFSGRQFSNSRSEMNVSTLELGDSALYLCASSLATYVSYNEQFFGPGTRLTVL.

The chain combines TRBV19 with TRBJ1-1; TRBD1 agrees at 12 bases. With 4 bases clipped from V and 1 base from J, the junction kept 4 bases outside the gene matches. The CDR3 runs 16 residues. Germline V lookup: CDR1 LNHDA, CDR2 SQIVND (reference sequence). As DNA, the CDR3 is TGTGCCAGTAGTAGGGGACAGGGGGCATGGAACACTGAAGCTTTCTTT. Protein product: CASSRGQGAWNTEAFF. Based on the CDR3 plus reference TRBV19 and TRBJ1-1, the full variable domain is DGGITQSPKYLFRKEGQNVTLSCEQNLNHDAMYWYRQDPGQGLRLIYYSQIVNDFQKGDIAEGYSVSREKKESFPLTVTSAQKNPTAFYLCASSRGQGAWNTEAFFGQGTRLTVV.

The genes are TRBV2 and TRBJ2-5, with a weak D call TRBD1 (6 bases). The CDR3 totals 12 residues. With 11 bases removed from V and 0 bases from J, the gap between germline ends came to 10 bases. Germline CDR1 SNHLY, CDR2 FYNNEI. In nucleotides, the CDR3 is TGTGCCTGTCAGGGGTACCAAGAGACCCAGTACTTC. Translated, it gives CACQGYQETQYF.

The V call is TRBV5-4, the J call TRBJ2-1; 7 bases are a match to TRBD1. The CDR3 is 14 residues long. Germline V gene data show CDR1 as SGHNT and CDR2 as YYREEE (reference sequence). The V and J ends lost 5 bases and 7 bases, in that order; junction bases with no gene match: 9. This chain's CDR3 is CASRGTEVTNEQFF. The CDR3 DNA is TGTGCCAGCAGAGGGACAGAGGTGACAAATGAGCAGTTCTTC.

This chain joins TRBV4-2 and TRBJ1-2, with TRBD1 as a possible D gene (5 bases). Trimming took 4 bases from V and 0 from J, leaving 12 bases between them. CDR3 size: 15 residues. Germline V lookup: CDR1 LGHNA, CDR2 YNFKEQ. CDR3 bases: TGTGCCAGCAGCCCACCCACGGGGGCTAACTATGGCTACACCTTC. Its translation: CASSPPTGANYGYTF.

The chain couples TRBV7-2 to TRBJ2-1; 8 bases are shared with TRBD2. CDR1 and CDR2 from the germline V gene are SGHTA and FQGNSA. The CDR3 is 14 residues long. V lost 1 base to trimming and J lost 8 bases; unmatched junction nucleotides: 4. The CDR3 loop reads CASSLVLGRDEQFF. Here the CDR3 DNA reads TGTGCCAGCAGCTTAGTTCTCGGGAGGGATGAGCAGTTCTTC. The full variable domain, its missing parts supplied by reference TRBV7-2 and TRBJ2-1, is GAGVSQSPSNKVTEKGKDVELRCDPISGHTALYWYRQSLGQGLEFLIYFQGNSAPDKSGLPSDRFSAERTGGSVSTLTIQRTQQEDSAVYLCASSLVLGRDEQFFGPGTRLTVL.